One and the same sample provided the 27 T cell receptor beta chains below, sequenced in a study of beta chain features in type 1 diabetes. Notes on the study in general: Moderate but significant shortening of TCRB CDR3s was recorded in all four CD4+ subsets from Type 1 diabetes patients.

These receptors' antigens are unknown. Expressed TCRB transcripts were sequenced because the entire RNA isolate underwent reverse transcription. Assay used: immunoSEQ multiplex PCR; TCRdb lists only in-frame clones, some missing. The table shows around 180,000 clones, with 7.8% occurring only once. Sequences were obtained from central memory CD4+ T cells from blood. These receptors came from a woman aged 40 to 50 with type 1 diabetes.

There are many counts of this clone. The chain recombines TRBV4-3 with TRBJ1-2, with D possibly being TRBD1 (6 bases). The V end was cut by 0 bases, the J end by 7 bases, with 24 bases between. CDR3 length: 18 amino acids. CDR1 and CDR2 from the germline V gene are LGHNA and YSLEER. CDR3 sequence reads: CASSQDLLVVGAESGYTF. The CDR3 DNA follows: TGCGCCAGCAGCCAAGACCTACTGGTCGTGGGGGCAGAAAGTGGCTACACCTTC.

This clone was seen ten or more times. The V gene is TRBV28, the J gene TRBJ1-5, with D hard to call. Germline V lookup: CDR1 MDHEN, CDR2 SYDVKM. Trimming removed 7 bases from V and 1 base from J, with 11 bases in between. CDR3 length: 14 residues. The CDR3 protein is CASTFGWSNQPQHF. CDR3 sequence (DNA): TGTGCCAGCACCTTCGGGTGGAGCAATCAGCCCCAGCATTTT.

On this clone itself: The identical CDR3 is also encoded by other nucleotide sequences in the sample. The J gene is TRBJ2-5, the V gene TRBV28, with TRBD1 identical over 9 bases. Losses at the gene ends were 3 bases for V and 2 bases for J; bases not matched to a gene: 4. Per the germline V gene, CDR1 is MDHEN and CDR2 is SYDVKM. The length of the CDR3 is 15 residues. CDR3 loop: CASSFPTGGQETQYF. The CDR3 nucleotides are TGTGCCAGCAGTTTCCCGACAGGGGGACAAGAGACCCAGTACTTC. Filled out from reference TRBV28 and TRBJ2-5, the complete variable domain reads DVKVTQSSRYLVKRTGEKVFLECVQDMDHENMFWYRQDPGLGLRLIYFSYDVKMKEKGDIPEGYSVSREKKERFSLILESASTNQTSMYLCASSFPTGGQETQYFGPGTRLLVL.

The rearrangement uses TRBV29-1 and TRBJ2-3; possible D gene TRBD2, 6 bases. CDR3 size: 13 residues. The germline V and J ends were trimmed by 7 bases and 4 bases, with 15 bases remaining between them. In germline, CDR1 is SQVTM, CDR2 ANQGSEA. The CDR3: CSAPRLGADTQYF. The CDR3 DNA is TGCAGCGCCCCGAGACTAGGGGCAGATACGCAGTATTTT.

This clone came up a few times. This rearrangement joins TRBV5-4 to TRBJ2-1; maybe TRBD1 (5 bases). The CDR3 runs 15 residues. Germline CDR1 reads SGHNT; CDR2 reads YYREEE (reference sequence). The V end lost 5 bases, the J end lost 4 bases, and 16 bases lay between the germline ends. The CDR3 region has the DNA TGTGCCAGCAGTACCCAGGGTGTGGGTTACAATGAGCAGTTCTTC. Protein sequence: CASSTQGVGYNEQFF.

This clone was picked up a small number of times. CDR3 sequence reads: CASSEGTGGQPQHF. The CDR3, as DNA: TGTGCCAGCAGCGAAGGGACAGGGGGACAGCCCCAGCATTTT. The V gene is TRBV9, the J gene TRBJ1-5; 11 bases map to TRBD1. CDR1 is SGDLS and CDR2 is YYNGEE in the germline V gene. The CDR3 consists of 14 residues. Trimming cost V 3 bases and J 7 bases; bases outside gene matches: 3.

This clone was counted only a few times. This rearrangement joins TRBV10-3 to TRBJ2-6; D is unresolved. Trimming took 3 bases from V and 0 from J, leaving 6 bases between them. CDR1 is ENHRY and CDR2 is SYGVKD in the germline V gene. The CDR3 is 15 residues long. CDR3 in DNA: TGTGCCATCAGTGACAGTACCTCTGGGGCCAACGTCCTGACTTTC. It encodes CAISDSTSGANVLTF.

The chain joins TRBV28 to TRBJ2-3; a weak D match, TRBD1 (5 bases). This CDR3 is 14 amino acids long. V was cut by 4 bases and J by 8 bases, with 16 bases left in between. Germline assignment: CDR1 MDHEN and CDR2 SYDVKM. CDR3 nucleotides: TGTGCCAGCAGTTGGGATTCAGGGCACGGTACGCAGTATTTT. Translation gives CASSWDSGHGTQYF.

This clone was observed at least ten times. The chain carries TRBV5-6 and TRBJ2-7; 8 nucleotides line up with TRBD2. Germline CDR1 SGHDT, CDR2 YYEEEE. The CDR3 covers 14 residues. V gave up 4 bases and J gave up 2 bases; unmatched junction bases: 5. The CDR3 sequence is CASSPSGGTYEQYF. The CDR3 bases are TGTGCCAGCAGCCCGAGCGGGGGCACCTACGAGCAGTACTTC.

This chain connects TRBV5-1 to TRBJ2-3; TRBD2 might be the D (5 bases). V was shortened by 4 bases and J by 4 bases, with 16 bases between the two germline ends. The CDR3 spans 15 residues. CDR1 is SGHRS, CDR2 YFSETQ, per germline. The CDR3 protein is CASSRGLSGSDTQYF. DNA for the CDR3: TGCGCCAGCAGCCGCGGACTGAGTGGTTCAGATACGCAGTATTTT.

The table lists this clone with many counts. This chain links TRBV29-1 with TRBJ2-7; D is ambiguous. V was shortened by 4 bases and J by 2 bases, with 12 bases between the two germline ends. The CDR3 has 13 amino acids. Germline V lookup: CDR1 SQVTM, CDR2 ANQGSEA. CDR3: CSVASGFAYEQYF. In DNA form, the CDR3 reads TGCAGCGTTGCCTCCGGGTTCGCCTACGAGCAGTACTTC.

This sequence joins TRBV6-5 and TRBJ1-6; D is undetermined. Germline-derived CDR1 and CDR2 are MNHEY and SVGAGI. The CDR3 length is 12 residues. The V gene lost 2 bases and the J gene lost 9 bases, with 5 bases spanning the gap. CDR3 in amino acids: CASSYNGSPLHF. The DNA of the CDR3 is TGTGCCAGCAGTTACAACGGTTCACCCCTCCACTTT.

This clone has only a few counts. The chain couples TRBV7-2 to TRBJ1-5; unclear D gene. V gave up 2 bases and J gave up 0 bases, with 11 bases separating them. This CDR3 is built from 16 residues. Germline assignment: CDR1 SGHTA and CDR2 FQGNSA. The CDR3 DNA is TGTGCCAGCAGCTTAATTGGAGTAGATAGCAATCAGCCCCAGCATTTT. It encodes CASSLIGVDSNQPQHF.

This clone was recorded a few times. The rearrangement uses TRBV27 and TRBJ1-4; D possibly corresponds to TRBD1 (6 bases). Per germline, CDR1 MNHEY and CDR2 SMNVEV (reference sequence). Between the trimmed V and J ends, which lost 1 base and 7 bases, there was a span of 22 bases. The CDR3 extends over 18 amino acids. The CDR3 DNA reads as TGTGCCAGCAGTTTATTTGCCCCCCTACAGGGTTCGAGTGAAAAACTGTTTTTT. Encoded protein: CASSLFAPLQGSSEKLFF.

This clone was seen more than once but under ten times. V and J are TRBV23-1 and TRBJ1-3, with 7 bases fitting TRBD1. TRBV23-1 is flagged as an ORF with uncertain function. Trimming at V came to 8 bases and at J to 0 bases, leaving 10 bases not matched to a gene. The CDR3 consists of 16 residues. In nucleotides, the CDR3 is TGCGCCAGCCGCCTGCGAAGGGGGCTCTCTGGAAACACCATATATTTT. Translated: CASRLRRGLSGNTIYF.

This sequence joins TRBV7-9 and TRBJ1-1; tentatively, D is TRBD1 (6 bases). The V end was cut by 4 bases, the J end by 8 bases, with 17 bases between. CDR1 is SEHNR, CDR2 FQNEAQ, per germline (reference sequence). The CDR3 length is 14 residues. CDR3 protein: CASSSGQPGFEAFF. CDR3 DNA: TGTGCCAGCAGCTCCGGACAGCCCGGGTTCGAAGCTTTCTTT.

This clone was observed many times. The chain links TRBV29-1 to TRBJ2-7; D is perhaps TRBD2 (5 bases). Deletions cut 6 bases from V and 9 bases from J, with 12 bases between. This CDR3 contains 10 residues. Per the germline V gene, CDR1 is SQVTM and CDR2 is ANQGSEA. The CDR3 is CSVRDTWQYF. The CDR3 coding sequence is TGCAGCGTCCGGGATACATGGCAGTACTTC.

This chain joins TRBV9 and TRBJ2-3; TRBD1 is a possible D gene (6 bases). The CDR3 has 15 residues. The V end was cut by 6 bases, the J end by 5 bases, with 19 bases between. Germline CDR1 and CDR2: SGDLS and YYNGEE. As DNA, the CDR3 is TGTGCCAGCACCCGGACAGTTTTTACCGGAGATACGCAGTATTTT. Translating gives CASTRTVFTGDTQYF.

V gene TRBV9 combines with J gene TRBJ1-5, with 11 nucleotides matching TRBD1. CDR3 length: 15 residues. Germline CDR1 reads SGDLS; CDR2 reads YYNGEE. The junction had 6 bases not matched to a gene; V was cut back by 4 bases and J by 6 bases. The CDR3 protein is CASSPDGTGGQPQHF. The CDR3 nucleotides read TGTGCCAGCAGCCCCGATGGGACAGGGGGTCAGCCCCAGCATTTT.

This clone was seen a few times. The chain employs TRBV2 and TRBJ2-5; the D is unclear. V was trimmed by 0 bases and J by 2 bases, leaving 7 bases between them. CDR3 length equals 14 residues. Germline V gene sequence: CDR1 SNHLY, CDR2 FYNNEI. CDR3 sequence (DNA): TGTGCCAGCAGTGAAGCGGCCACGCAAGAGACCCAGTACTTC. It specifies CASSEAATQETQYF.

This clone was observed a few times. The rearrangement uses TRBV7-2 and TRBJ2-1; 13 positions match TRBD2. V lost 4 bases to trimming and J lost 7 bases; unmatched junction nucleotides: 4. From germline, CDR1 is SGHTA and CDR2 FQGNSA. There are 15 residues in the CDR3. CDR3 region: CASSWTSGGWNEQFF. The CDR3 DNA reads TGTGCCAGCAGCTGGACTAGCGGGGGTTGGAATGAGCAGTTCTTC.

In the case of this clone: A far larger clone is off by one base, so a read error is likely. The CDR3 spells CAWSRQGYEQFF. In nucleotides, the CDR3 is TGTGCCTGGAGTCGGCAGGGGTACGAGCAGTTCTTC. The chain combines TRBV30 with TRBJ2-1; D might be TRBD1 (6 bases). The CDR3 totals 12 residues. Trimming shortened V by 2 bases and J by 10 bases, and 12 bases separated the two germline ends. From germline, CDR1 is GTSNPN and CDR2 SVGIG (reference sequence).

This clone was seen repeatedly, ten times or more. The same CDR3 can be traced to other DNA sequences in this sample. V and J are TRBV5-1 and TRBJ2-2, with a tentative D call TRBD2 (5 bases). CDR1 is SGHRS and CDR2 is YFSETQ in the germline V gene. The CDR3 has 16 amino acids. V gave up 0 bases and J gave up 0 bases, with 9 bases separating them. The CDR3 here is CASSLAGVANTGELFF. The CDR3 region has the DNA TGCGCCAGCAGCTTGGCCGGGGTTGCGAACACCGGGGAGCTGTTTTTT. The full variable domain, in which reference TRBV5-1 and TRBJ2-2 provide the parts outside the CDR3, is KAGVTQTPRYLIKTRGQQVTLSCSPISGHRSVSWYQQTPGQGLQFLFEYFSETQRNKGNFPGRFSGRQFSNSRSEMNVSTLELGDSALYLCASSLAGVANTGELFFGEGSRLTVL.

This clone has a handful of counts. The CDR3 region has the DNA TGTGCCAGCAGTTTGCTAGGGGAGGTACAGGGGAGCCAGCCCCAGCATTTT. This encodes CASSLLGEVQGSQPQHF. The chain uses TRBV28 and TRBJ1-5; the match to TRBD1 covers 7 bases. V dropped 3 bases and J dropped 7; count of bases not matched to a gene: 15. CDR1 and CDR2 from the germline V gene are MDHEN and SYDVKM. The CDR3 extends over 17 amino acids.

J is TRBJ1-4 and V is TRBV7-2; D is ambiguous. CDR1 SGHTA and CDR2 FQGNSA come from the germline V gene. The germline V and J ends were trimmed by 5 bases and 7 bases, with 14 bases remaining between them. The CDR3 totals 14 residues. DNA of the CDR3: TGTGCCAGCAGCACAGAGGGAGGAGCTGAAAAACTGTTTTTT. Its translation: CASSTEGGAEKLFF.

V gene TRBV7-3 combines with J gene TRBJ2-2; TRBD2 aligns across 13 bases. Germline V CDR1 and CDR2: SGHTA, FQGTGA. This CDR3 spans 17 amino acids. The trim removed 5 bases at V and 5 bases at J, leaving 8 bases unmatched. In DNA form, the CDR3 reads TGTGCCAGCAGCGACGGACTAGCGGGAGTCGGTACCGGGGAGCTGTTTTTT. Translating gives CASSDGLAGVGTGELFF.

This clone was seen ten or more times. The chain recombines TRBV30 with TRBJ1-1; D is unclear. The germline CDR1 and CDR2 sequences are GTSNPN and SVGIG (reference sequence). V was trimmed by 1 base and J by 4 bases, leaving 13 bases between them. The CDR3 contains 14 residues. For the CDR3, the DNA is TGTGCCTGGAGTGGTTCCGCGGGTATCACTGAAGCTTTCTTT. Protein: CAWSGSAGITEAFF.